There are many counts of the clone carrying this T cell receptor beta chain. Antigen specificity is unknown. This record belongs to a study of T cell repertoires in cytomegalovirus infection. Study in general: Based on public TCR beta signatures, there were indications of CMV infection and of a matching HLA type.

TCRdb ran MiXCR on the reads and lists one entry per CDR3 protein. This sample has around 250,000 distinct CDR3 sequences, with 15% to 20% found just once. Study-wide points: Dominant in the ex vivo response were TCR beta clonotypes restricted by HLA-C and specific for CMV.

The CDR3 is 16 amino acids. Germline-derived CDR1 and CDR2 are SGHVS and FQNEAQ. The V segment lost 3 bases and the J segment 5 bases; nucleotides outside the gene matches: 11. The chain recombines TRBV7-8 with TRBJ2-7; 9 nucleotides agree with TRBD1. The clonotype comes from a human donor in good health (CMV status not recorded). Some clones in this sample may be carry-over from other donors' samples. Material for sequencing was CD8+ T cells from PBMCs. The CDR3 DNA is TGTGCCAGCAGCTTTCAATTGGGACAGGGAAGCGACGAGCAGTACTTC. Translated, it gives CASSFQLGQGSDEQYF.